Each of the 24 T cell receptor beta chains below was sequenced from the same sample in a study of Graves' ophthalmopathy and Graves' hyperthyroidism. Amplifying from RNA transcripts, the study obtained TCR beta CDR3 regions. Second-round multiplex PCR came after a first-round RT-PCR that employed HTBI primers. TCRdb redid the calling of the multiplex PCR reads with MiXCR, one entry per CDR3 protein. The sample contains over a million distinct CDR3 sequences, about 35% of which appear only once. What was sequenced was peripheral blood or thyroid tissue (not recorded which). These receptors all stem from an adult man with Graves' hyperthyroidism.

This clonotype was counted at least ten times. This chain joins TRBV25-1 and TRBJ2-7, with 10 bases fitting TRBD1. The V and J ends lost 6 bases and 3 bases, in that order; junction bases with no gene match: 8. The germline V gene encodes CDR1 MGHDK and CDR2 SYGVNS. The CDR3 sequence is 15 residues long. The CDR3 nucleotides are TGTGCCAGCAGCGGGACAGGGGAAGGTTTCTACGAGCAGTACTTC. Its translation is CASSGTGEGFYEQYF.

This clonotype was counted between two and nine times. The chain joins TRBV6-5 to TRBJ1-3; no definite D call. Deletions cut 7 bases from V and 1 base from J, with 11 bases between. The germline CDR1 and CDR2 sequences are MNHEY and SVGAGI. The CDR3 is 14 amino acids. CDR3 nucleotide sequence: TGTGCCAGCACCGACCTGACTTCTGGAAACACCATATATTTT. Translated: CASTDLTSGNTIYF.

The rearrangement uses TRBV2 and TRBJ1-2; D is perhaps TRBD1 (6 bases). V lost 4 bases, J lost 3 bases, and 15 bases lay in between. CDR3 size: 15 residues. CDR1 and CDR2 from the germline V gene are SNHLY and FYNNEI. This chain's CDR3 is CASSVGGMEDYGYTF. CDR3 nucleotides: TGTGCCAGCAGTGTTGGGGGCATGGAAGACTATGGCTACACCTTC.

The sample holds many counts of this clonotype. The chain recombines TRBV14 with TRBJ1-2, with unresolved D. Germline lookup yields CDR1 SGHDN and CDR2 FVKESK. Trimming left V 0 bases short and J 5 bases short, with 10 bases between. CDR3 size: 14 residues. The CDR3 DNA reads TGTGCCAGCAGCCAAGATAACAGTTGGTATGGCTACACCTTC. Protein sequence: CASSQDNSWYGYTF. Looking up the rest from reference TRBV14 and TRBJ1-2 gives the full variable domain: EAGVTQFPSHSVIEKGQTVTLRCDPISGHDNLYWYRRVMGKEIKFLLHFVKESKQDESGMPNNRFLAERTGGTYSTLKVQPAELEDSGVYFCASSQDNSWYGYTFGSGTRLTVV.

In regard to this clonotype: A read error may produce the germline difference seen at one junction end. The rearrangement uses TRBV5-5 and TRBJ1-2; 10 bases are shared with TRBD1. The germline V gene encodes CDR1 SGHKS and CDR2 YYEKEE (reference sequence). The CDR3 contains 17 residues. CDR3 sequence (DNA): TGTGCCAGCAGCTTGGAAGGGACAGGGGCGCTATACTATGGCCACACCTTC. This codes for CASSLEGTGALYYGHTF.

This clonotype showed up just once. This chain links TRBV7-9 with TRBJ1-5, with unresolved D. Trimming took off 5 bases at V and 9 bases at J, with 11 bases between the two ends. CDR1 and CDR2 (germline): SEHNR, FQNEAQ (reference sequence). The CDR3 consists of 12 residues. The CDR3 is CASSTRGTPQHF. The CDR3 nucleotides are TGTGCCAGCAGCACACGGGGTACGCCCCAGCATTTT.

The rearrangement uses TRBV7-9 and TRBJ1-4, with 7 positions matching TRBD1. Germline CDR1 SEHNR, CDR2 FQNEAQ (reference sequence). This CDR3 comprises 14 residues. J was trimmed by 6 bases and V by 4 bases; bases with no gene match: 5. CDR3: CASSWTGPDEKLFF. The CDR3 region has the DNA TGTGCCAGCAGCTGGACAGGACCCGATGAAAAACTGTTTTTT. Full variable domain (outside the CDR3, taken from reference TRBV7-9 and TRBJ1-4): DTGVSQNPRHKITKRGQNVTFRCDPISEHNRLYWYRQTLGQGPEFLTYFQNEAQLEKSRLLSDRFSAERPKGSFSTLEIQRTEQGDSAMYLCASSWTGPDEKLFFGSGTQLSVL.

V usage is TRBV2 and J usage is TRBJ2-7, with D possibly matching TRBD2 (6 bases). The CDR3 totals 16 residues. Trimming took off 5 bases at V and 0 bases at J, with 17 bases between the two ends. Germline V gene sequence: CDR1 SNHLY, CDR2 FYNNEI. The CDR3 loop reads CASSSDGGWGSYEQYF. The CDR3 DNA sequence: TGTGCCAGCAGTTCGGACGGGGGATGGGGCTCCTACGAGCAGTACTTC.

This clonotype was observed many times. The V gene is TRBV19, the J gene TRBJ1-1; TRBD1 aligns across 9 bases. J lost 6 bases, V lost 5 bases, and 10 bases had no gene match. Per the germline V gene, CDR1 is LNHDA and CDR2 is SQIVND (reference sequence). The CDR3 contains 15 residues. The CDR3 DNA sequence: TGTGCCAGTAGTTCGGGACCGGGACAGGGACCTGAAGCTTTCTTT. Translated: CASSSGPGQGPEAFF.

V gene TRBV20-1 combines with J gene TRBJ2-5; possibly TRBD2 for D (5 bases). CDR1 and CDR2 from the germline V gene are DFQATT and SNEGSKA (reference sequence). The V gene lost 1 base and the J gene lost 0 bases, with 9 bases spanning the gap. CDR3 length equals 14 residues. The CDR3 DNA reads as TGCAGTGCTAGAGCGGACTGGTACCAAGAGACCCAGTACTTC. Its protein product is CSARADWYQETQYF.

This clonotype was seen at least ten times. The chain employs TRBV20-1 and TRBJ2-7, with a weak D call TRBD1 (6 bases). The CDR3 contains 11 residues. Per the germline V gene, CDR1 is DFQATT and CDR2 is SNEGSKA (reference sequence). CDR3 coding DNA: TGCACGACAGGAGGTGGACTTTGGCAGTACTTC. This sequence encodes CTTGGGLWQYF.

The chain uses TRBV7-9 and TRBJ2-5, with D perhaps matching TRBD1 (5 bases). CDR1 is SEHNR, CDR2 FQNEAQ, per germline (reference sequence). The V and J ends lost 1 base and 0 bases respectively, with 12 bases between them. The CDR3 is 16 amino acids. Here the CDR3 DNA reads TGTGCCAGCAGCTTAGGGGTGGGGCGACACCAAGAGACCCAGTACTTC. It is translated as CASSLGVGRHQETQYF.

Worth noting for this clonotype: A much bigger clone sits one base away, suggesting this may be a read error. This sequence joins TRBV20-1 and TRBJ2-5; TRBD2 is a possible D gene (5 bases). CDR3 length: 12 amino acids. The V gene lost 2 bases and the J gene lost 6 bases, with 10 bases spanning the gap. Per the germline V gene, CDR1 is DFQATT and CDR2 is SNEGSKA (reference sequence). This CDR3 is CSARNDGKTQYF. The CDR3 DNA sequence: TGCAGTGCTAGAAATGACGGGAAGACCCAGTACTTC.

This chain uses TRBV13 with TRBJ2-7, with D perhaps TRBD1 (6 bases). CDR1 and CDR2 from the germline V gene are PRHDT and FYEKMQ (reference sequence). The V end was cut by 0 bases, the J end by 6 bases, with 18 bases between. The CDR3 covers 16 residues. The DNA of the CDR3 is TGTGCCAGCAGCTTAGGAGTCAGGGGTCAGACCCGCGAGCAGTACTTC. Its protein is CASSLGVRGQTREQYF. The full variable domain, with the rest looked up from reference TRBV13 and TRBJ2-7, is AAGVIQSPRHLIKEKRETATLKCYPIPRHDTVYWYQQGPGQDPQFLISFYEKMQSDKGSIPDRFSAQQFSDYHSELNMSSLELGDSALYFCASSLGVRGQTREQYFGPGTRLTVT.

This sequence joins TRBV29-1 and TRBJ2-3; possible D gene TRBD2, 5 bases. The CDR3 is made up of 15 amino acids. In germline, CDR1 is SQVTM, CDR2 ANQGSEA. Deletions cut 4 bases from V and 2 bases from J, with 16 bases between. The CDR3 here is CSVVIDGGFTDTQYF. CDR3 sequence (DNA): TGCAGCGTTGTCATTGACGGAGGTTTCACAGATACGCAGTATTTT.

This clonotype was observed a handful of times. The chain employs TRBV14 and TRBJ1-2; perhaps TRBD1 as D (6 bases). Trimming pared 4 bases from V and 6 bases from J, leaving 15 bases between. Looked up from germline, CDR1 is SGHDN and CDR2 is FVKESK. This CDR3 contains 14 residues. CDR3 protein: CASSLYQGLDGYTF. The CDR3 nucleotides are TGTGCCAGCAGCCTTTACCAGGGGCTGGATGGCTACACCTTC.

The CDR3 nucleotides are TGTGCCATCGCGGGCACGACAGTGAATAATTCACCCCTCCACTTT. Translating it yields CAIAGTTVNNSPLHF. The chain couples TRBV10-3 to TRBJ1-6, with a tentative D call TRBD1 (5 bases). The V and J ends lost 8 bases and 5 bases respectively, with 16 bases between them. This CDR3 spans 15 amino acids. CDR1 is ENHRY, CDR2 SYGVKD, per germline.

The table lists this clonotype with a few counts. A read error may produce the germline difference seen at one junction end. The chain recombines TRBV10-2 with TRBJ1-1; D is ambiguous. Germline V CDR1 and CDR2: WSHSY, SAAADI. This CDR3 has 15 amino acids. The DNA for the CDR3 is TGTGCCAGCAGCCACCTTGAGGGTTCGAACACTGAAGCTTTCTTT. This sequence encodes CASSHLEGSNTEAFF.

V is TRBV5-1 and J is TRBJ2-5; 7 nucleotides agree with TRBD1. Germline CDR1 SGHRS, CDR2 YFSETQ. The V and J ends lost 6 bases and 7 bases, in that order; junction bases with no gene match: 12. CDR3 length: 14 amino acids. CDR3 sequence: CASTETGAVGTQYF. Written as DNA, the CDR3 is TGCGCCAGCACCGAAACAGGGGCGGTTGGGACCCAGTACTTC.

In its sample, this clonotype was seen many times. The chain recombines TRBV12-3 or TRBV12-4 with TRBJ2-7; D is tentatively TRBD1 or TRBD2 (5 bases each). V lost 5 bases and J lost 3, with 17 bases in between. The CDR3 is made up of 15 amino acids. The CDR3 DNA follows: TGTGCCAGCAGTCTCACCGGGACGGATCTCTACGAGCAGTACTTC. Protein: CASSLTGTDLYEQYF.

This clonotype was counted once. This may come from a read error, since a much larger clone is one base off. The rearrangement uses TRBV10-3 and TRBJ2-7; 8 bases are shared with TRBD1. J was trimmed by 1 base and V by 7 bases; bases with no gene match: 6. The CDR3 spans 14 residues. CDR1 ENHRY and CDR2 SYGVKD come from the germline V gene. CDR3 protein: CAITKRDRSYEQYF. In nucleotides, the CDR3 is TGTGCCATCACCAAGAGGGACAGGTCCTACGAGCAGTACTTC.

This clonotype was observed many times. The gene calls are TRBV2 and TRBJ1-2; D is unclear. Trimming left V 3 bases short and J 4 bases short, with 12 bases between. This CDR3 region has 14 residues. Germline lookup yields CDR1 SNHLY and CDR2 FYNNEI. CDR3 nucleotides: TGTGCCAGCAGTGATAAAGGGCCCGGCTATGGCTACACCTTC. It encodes CASSDKGPGYGYTF.

Many counts were recorded for this clonotype. The V gene is TRBV7-6, the J gene TRBJ2-2; TRBD2 matches at 13 bases. The CDR3 has 16 amino acids. Unmatched junction bases numbered 2, after V lost 2 bases and J lost 5 bases. Per germline, CDR1 SGHVS and CDR2 FNYEAQ. DNA of the CDR3: TGTGCCAGCAGCTTAATGACTAGCGGGAGGACCGGGGAGCTGTTTTTT. This sequence encodes CASSLMTSGRTGELFF. Filled out from reference TRBV7-6 and TRBJ2-2, the complete variable domain reads GAGVSQSPRYKVTKRGQDVALRCDPISGHVSLYWYRQALGQGPEFLTYFNYEAQQDKSGLPNDRFSAERPEGSISTLTIQRTEQRDSAMYRCASSLMTSGRTGELFFGEGSRLTVL.

The V and J genes are TRBV10-3 and TRBJ2-5; 13 nucleotides match TRBD2. There are 16 residues in the CDR3. Germline V gene lookup returns CDR1 ENHRY and CDR2 SYGVKD. V lost 0 bases to trimming and J lost 11 bases; unmatched junction nucleotides: 9. CDR3 protein: CAISESGLAGVDEQYF. In DNA, the CDR3 is TGTGCCATCAGTGAGTCAGGACTAGCGGGAGTGGATGAGCAGTACTTC.